These T cell receptor beta chains were read from a single sample in a study of CXCR3-negative and CXCR3-positive naive CD8 T cells. From its re-call of the 5' RACE reads, TCRdb lists each CDR3 protein once, without DNA. The sample table includes 6,000 or so distinct CDR3 sequences. Sequencing was performed on naive CXCR3- CD8+ T cells from blood. These receptors were collected from a human donor in good health. Some clones in this sample may be carry-over from other donors' samples. Each CDR3 is given with its conserved first and last residue. Size tells how often a clone was seen (once, few, many) or the class of an expanded clone, and some rows leave it out.

abundance	v_gene	j_gene	len	CDR3aa
medium-sized	TRBV29-1	TRBJ2-1	15	CSAQGGSGSYNEQFF
NA	TRBV11-1	TRBJ2-4	12	CASSLLPGGFYF
NA	TRBV20-1	TRBJ1-2	14	CSASRQGSNYGYTF
NA	TRBV5-1	TRBJ1-5	14	CASSLRPINQPQHF
medium-sized	TRBV5-1	TRBJ2-1	15	CASSFGTGEVNEQFF
NA	TRBV4-2	TRBJ2-1	18	CASSQDIGAGSWGNEQFF
NA	TRBV29-1	TRBJ2-1	16	CTRDRRRTSSYNEQFF
NA	TRBV5-1	TRBJ2-7	16	CASSHRQGGPRYEQYF
medium-sized	TRBV20-1	TRBJ2-4	16	CSAYPTVGQLGDIQYF
NA	TRBV3-1	TRBJ2-2	14	CASTLPGRPRELFF
NA	TRBV5-1	TRBJ2-7	15	CASSPSQGGPGEQYF
NA	TRBV29-1	TRBJ2-2	12	CSAHEATGELFF
NA	TRBV29-1	TRBJ2-1	14	CSVDLLVWGSEQFF
medium-sized	TRBV4-3	TRBJ2-5	14	CASSQERGWETQYF
NA	TRBV5-1	TRBJ2-7	14	CASSPTRTDYEQYF
medium-sized	TRBV19	TRBJ1-5	13	CATNSGGNQPQHF
medium-sized	TRBV3-1	TRBJ2-1	17	CASSQDILGAPTNEQFF
NA	TRBV27	TRBJ1-2	12	CASSMDSYGYTF
NA	TRBV7-2	TRBJ1-5	15	CASSLGQYSNQPQHF
NA	TRBV28	TRBJ2-3	16	CASSHRDRTSTDTQYF
NA	TRBV4-2	TRBJ2-3	15	CASSQLIGSTDTQYF
NA	TRBV4-1	TRBJ2-1	16	CASSQVGQGPYNEQFF
NA	TRBV20-1	TRBJ2-1	13	CSTAEGNYNEQFF
NA	TRBV30	TRBJ2-7	11	CAWSPSYEQYF
medium-sized	TRBV29-1	TRBJ2-1	15	CSVEGTEGSYNEQFF
NA	TRBV5-1	TRBJ1-3	16	CASSPRTRGSGNTIYF
NA	TRBV25-1	TRBJ1-2	20	CASSEYAGTLTQTAGYGYTF
medium-sized	TRBV5-6	TRBJ1-3	14	CASSHGTALNTIYF
NA	TRBV19	TRBJ2-1	13	CASSKTGVNEQFF
medium-sized	TRBV20-1	TRBJ2-5	13	CSASGRAEETQYF
NA	TRBV7-8	TRBJ1-5	15	CASATFGGLGQPQHF
medium-sized	TRBV9	TRBJ2-1	14	CASSVAGLGNEQFF
medium-sized	TRBV20-1	TRBJ2-2	14	CSARDFGGTGELFF
NA	TRBV2	TRBJ2-1	13	CASSPRPLLMEFF
NA	TRBV29-1	TRBJ2-7	11	CSVASSYEQYF
medium-sized	TRBV12-3/TRBV12-4	TRBJ1-5	14	CASSTGTGYQPQHF
NA	TRBV24-1	TRBJ2-1	16	CATSDLGVSSYNEQFF
NA	TRBV29-1	TRBJ2-7	14	CSVNSGQGTYEQYF
NA	TRBV29-1	TRBJ2-1	16	CSVDGQAGEYYNEQFF
NA	TRBV19	TRBJ1-2	13	CASSPSWENGYTF
NA	TRBV24-1	TRBJ2-7	12	CATSDFMGEQYF
NA	TRBV10-3	TRBJ2-7	12	CAMGQGIYEQYF
medium-sized	TRBV29-1	TRBJ2-1	12	CSVVPSYNEQFF
NA	TRBV19	TRBJ1-2	14	CASSIWDRSYGYTF